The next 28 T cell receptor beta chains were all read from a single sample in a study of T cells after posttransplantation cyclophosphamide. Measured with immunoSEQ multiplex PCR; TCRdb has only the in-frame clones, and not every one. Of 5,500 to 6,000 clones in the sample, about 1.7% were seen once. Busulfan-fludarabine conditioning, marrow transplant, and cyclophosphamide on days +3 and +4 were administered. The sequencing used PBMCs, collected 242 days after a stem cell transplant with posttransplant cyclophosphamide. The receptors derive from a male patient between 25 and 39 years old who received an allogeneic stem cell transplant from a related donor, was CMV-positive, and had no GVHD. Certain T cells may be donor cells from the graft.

CDR3 coding DNA: TGTGCCAGCAGTAGTACGACAGGGAACTACGAGCAGTACTTC. It specifies CASSSTTGNYEQYF. The rearrangement joins TRBV5-4 to TRBJ2-7; 7 positions match TRBD1. CDR1 SGHNT and CDR2 YYREEE come from the germline V gene (reference sequence). V was pared by 5 bases and J by 3 bases, with 8 bases of the junction left unmatched. The CDR3 spans 14 residues.

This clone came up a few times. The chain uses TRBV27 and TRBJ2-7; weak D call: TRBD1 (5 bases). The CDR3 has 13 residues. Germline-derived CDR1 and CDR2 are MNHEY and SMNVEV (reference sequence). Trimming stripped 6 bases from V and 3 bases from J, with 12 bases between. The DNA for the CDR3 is TGTGCCAGCAGAAAGACAGAGAACTACGAGCAGTACTTC. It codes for CASRKTENYEQYF.

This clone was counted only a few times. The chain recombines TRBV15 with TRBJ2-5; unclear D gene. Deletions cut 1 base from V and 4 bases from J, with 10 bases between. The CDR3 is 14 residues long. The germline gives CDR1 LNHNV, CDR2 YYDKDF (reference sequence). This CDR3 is CATSRGSVRETQYF. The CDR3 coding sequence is TGTGCCACCAGCAGAGGGTCAGTCCGAGAGACCCAGTACTTC.

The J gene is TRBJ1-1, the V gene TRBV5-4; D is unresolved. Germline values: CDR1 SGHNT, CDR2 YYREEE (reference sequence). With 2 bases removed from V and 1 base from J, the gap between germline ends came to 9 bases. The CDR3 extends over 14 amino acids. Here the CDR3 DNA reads TGTGCCAGCAGCTTCACCCAGGCGAACACTGAAGCTTTCTTT. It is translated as CASSFTQANTEAFF.

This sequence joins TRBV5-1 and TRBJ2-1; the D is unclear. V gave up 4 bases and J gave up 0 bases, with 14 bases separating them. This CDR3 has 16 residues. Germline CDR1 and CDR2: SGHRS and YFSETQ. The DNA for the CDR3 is TGCGCCAGCAGCCGTTTTATCACGGGCTCCTACAATGAGCAGTTCTTC. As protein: CASSRFITGSYNEQFF. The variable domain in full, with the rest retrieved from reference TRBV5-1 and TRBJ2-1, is KAGVTQTPRYLIKTRGQQVTLSCSPISGHRSVSWYQQTPGQGLQFLFEYFSETQRNKGNFPGRFSGRQFSNSRSEMNVSTLELGDSALYLCASSRFITGSYNEQFFGPGTRLTVL.

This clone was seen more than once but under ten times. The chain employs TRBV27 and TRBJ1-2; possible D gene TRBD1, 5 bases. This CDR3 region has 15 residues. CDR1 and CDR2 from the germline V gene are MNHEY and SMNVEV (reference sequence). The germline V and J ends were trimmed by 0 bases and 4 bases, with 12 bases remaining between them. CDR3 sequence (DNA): TGTGCCAGCAGTTTATCGAGTGCAGGGATCTATGGCTACACCTTC. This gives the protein CASSLSSAGIYGYTF.

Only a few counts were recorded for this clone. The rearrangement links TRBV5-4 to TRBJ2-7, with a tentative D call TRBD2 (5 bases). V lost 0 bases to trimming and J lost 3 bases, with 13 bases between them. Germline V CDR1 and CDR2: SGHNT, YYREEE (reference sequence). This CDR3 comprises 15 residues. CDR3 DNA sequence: TGTGCCAGCAGCTTGGCCGGAGGAGGTGGCTACGAGCAGTACTTC. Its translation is CASSLAGGGGYEQYF.

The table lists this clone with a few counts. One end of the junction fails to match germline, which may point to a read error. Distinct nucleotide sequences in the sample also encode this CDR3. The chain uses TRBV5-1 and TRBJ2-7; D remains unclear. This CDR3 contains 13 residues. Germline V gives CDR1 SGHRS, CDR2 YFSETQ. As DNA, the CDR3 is TGTGCCAGCAGCAGTTTACGCGGCTACGAGCAGTACTTC. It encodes CASSSLRGYEQYF.

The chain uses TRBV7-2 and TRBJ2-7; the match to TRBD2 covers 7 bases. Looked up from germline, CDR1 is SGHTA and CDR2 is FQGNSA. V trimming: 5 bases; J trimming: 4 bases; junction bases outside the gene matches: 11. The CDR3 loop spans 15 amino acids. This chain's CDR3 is CASSTVPGGSYEQYF. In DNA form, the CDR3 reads TGTGCCAGCAGCACCGTCCCAGGCGGGAGTTACGAGCAGTACTTC.

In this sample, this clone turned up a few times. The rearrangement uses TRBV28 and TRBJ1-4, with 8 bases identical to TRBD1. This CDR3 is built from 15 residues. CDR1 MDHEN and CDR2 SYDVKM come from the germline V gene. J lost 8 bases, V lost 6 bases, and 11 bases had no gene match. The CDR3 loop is CASSQGTGSWEKLFF. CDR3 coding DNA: TGTGCCAGCAGCCAAGGGACAGGTTCGTGGGAAAAACTGTTTTTT.

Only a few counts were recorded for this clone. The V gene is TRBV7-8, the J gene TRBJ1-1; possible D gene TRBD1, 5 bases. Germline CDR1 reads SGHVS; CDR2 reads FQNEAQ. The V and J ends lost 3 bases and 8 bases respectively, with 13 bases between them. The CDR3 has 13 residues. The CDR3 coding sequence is TGTGCCAGCAGCTTGGAGACAAACAGGGAAGCTTTCTTT. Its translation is CASSLETNREAFF.

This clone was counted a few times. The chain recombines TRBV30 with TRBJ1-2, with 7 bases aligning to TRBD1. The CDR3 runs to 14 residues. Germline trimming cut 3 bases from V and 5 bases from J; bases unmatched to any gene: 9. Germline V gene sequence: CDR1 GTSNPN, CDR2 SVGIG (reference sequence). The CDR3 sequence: CAWSRQGGSYGYTF. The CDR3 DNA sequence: TGTGCCTGGAGCCGACAGGGCGGTAGTTATGGCTACACCTTC. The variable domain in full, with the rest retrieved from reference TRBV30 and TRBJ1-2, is SQTIHQWPATLVQPVGSPLSLECTVEGTSNPNLYWYRQAAGRGLQLLFYSVGIGQISSEVPQNLSASRPQDRQFILSSKKLLLSDSGFYLCAWSRQGGSYGYTFGSGTRLTVV.

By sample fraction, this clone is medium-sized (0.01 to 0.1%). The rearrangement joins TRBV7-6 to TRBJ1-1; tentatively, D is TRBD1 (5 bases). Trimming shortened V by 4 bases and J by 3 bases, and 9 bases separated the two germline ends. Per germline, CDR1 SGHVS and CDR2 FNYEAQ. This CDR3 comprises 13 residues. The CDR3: CASSSKGYTEAFF. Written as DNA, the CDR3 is TGTGCCAGCAGCTCCAAGGGGTACACTGAAGCTTTCTTT.

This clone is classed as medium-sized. CDR3 nucleotide sequence: TGTGCCAGCAGCTTAGCGCACGGGGGGGACTACGAGCAGTACTTC. It translates to CASSLAHGGDYEQYF. The chain employs TRBV7-9 and TRBJ2-7; TRBD2 matches at 8 bases. V gave up 0 bases and J gave up 3 bases; unmatched junction bases: 4. Germline V gives CDR1 SEHNR, CDR2 FQNEAQ (reference sequence). The CDR3 is 15 amino acids.

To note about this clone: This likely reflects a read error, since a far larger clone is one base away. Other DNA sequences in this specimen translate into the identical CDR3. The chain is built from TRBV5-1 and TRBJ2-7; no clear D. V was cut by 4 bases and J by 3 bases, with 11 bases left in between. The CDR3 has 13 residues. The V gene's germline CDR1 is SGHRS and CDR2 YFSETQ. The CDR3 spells CASSSLRGYEQYF. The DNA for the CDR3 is TGCGCCAGCAGCAGTTTACGCGGCTACGAGCAGTACTTC.

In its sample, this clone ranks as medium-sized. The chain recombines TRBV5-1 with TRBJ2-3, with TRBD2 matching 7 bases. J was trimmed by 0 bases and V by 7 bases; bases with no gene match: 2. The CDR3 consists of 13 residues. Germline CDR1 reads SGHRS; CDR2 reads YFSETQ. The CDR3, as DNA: TGCGCCAGCCTAGCGGCTAGCACAGATACGCAGTATTTT. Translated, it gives CASLAASTDTQYF.

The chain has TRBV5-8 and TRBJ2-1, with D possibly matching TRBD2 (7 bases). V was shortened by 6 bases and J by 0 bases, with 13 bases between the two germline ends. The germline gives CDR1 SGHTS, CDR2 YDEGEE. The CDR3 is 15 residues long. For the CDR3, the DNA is TGTGCCAGCATGCGGGGGCCCAGCTCCTACAATGAGCAGTTCTTC. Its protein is CASMRGPSSYNEQFF.

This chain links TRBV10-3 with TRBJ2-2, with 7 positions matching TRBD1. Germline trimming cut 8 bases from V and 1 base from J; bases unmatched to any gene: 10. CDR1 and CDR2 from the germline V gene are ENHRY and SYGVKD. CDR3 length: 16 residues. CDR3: CAIRTGLLMNTGELFF. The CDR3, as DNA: TGTGCCATCCGGACAGGTTTATTGATGAACACCGGGGAGCTGTTTTTT.

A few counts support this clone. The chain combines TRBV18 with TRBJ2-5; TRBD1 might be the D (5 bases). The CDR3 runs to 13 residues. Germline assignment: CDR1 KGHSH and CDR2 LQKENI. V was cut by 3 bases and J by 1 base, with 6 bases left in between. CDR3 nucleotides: TGTGCCAGCTCACCGGACACCCAAGAGACCCAGTACTTC. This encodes CASSPDTQETQYF.

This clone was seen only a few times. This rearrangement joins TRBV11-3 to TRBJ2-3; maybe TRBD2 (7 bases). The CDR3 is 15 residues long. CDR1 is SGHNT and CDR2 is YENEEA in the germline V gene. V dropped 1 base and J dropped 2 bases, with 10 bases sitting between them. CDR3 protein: CASSLAGGNTDTQYF. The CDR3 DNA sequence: TGTGCCAGCAGCTTAGCGGGGGGCAACACAGATACGCAGTATTTT.

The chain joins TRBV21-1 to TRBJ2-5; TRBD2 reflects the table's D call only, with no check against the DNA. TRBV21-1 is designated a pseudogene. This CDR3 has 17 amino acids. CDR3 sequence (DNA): TGTGCCAGCATCCTAAATGAGAGGACTATCCATCAAGAGACCCAGTACTTC. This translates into CASILNERTIHQETQYF.

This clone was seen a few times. CDR3 amino acids: CASSFYRGRVNTEAFF. CDR3 nucleotide sequence: TGTGCCAGCAGTTTCTACAGGGGGCGAGTTAACACTGAAGCTTTCTTT. The chain uses TRBV27 and TRBJ1-1; 9 bases fit TRBD1. The V gene end was trimmed by 3 bases and the J gene end by 2 bases; junction bases not matched to a gene: 7. Germline V lookup: CDR1 MNHEY, CDR2 SMNVEV (reference sequence). The CDR3 is 16 amino acids.

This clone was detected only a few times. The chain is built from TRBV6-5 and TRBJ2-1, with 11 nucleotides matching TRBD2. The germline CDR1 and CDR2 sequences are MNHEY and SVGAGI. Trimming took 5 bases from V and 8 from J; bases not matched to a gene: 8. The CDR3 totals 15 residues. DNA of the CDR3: TGTGCCAGCAGTCGAACGGGACTAGCGGCCTATGAGCAGTTCTTC. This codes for CASSRTGLAAYEQFF.

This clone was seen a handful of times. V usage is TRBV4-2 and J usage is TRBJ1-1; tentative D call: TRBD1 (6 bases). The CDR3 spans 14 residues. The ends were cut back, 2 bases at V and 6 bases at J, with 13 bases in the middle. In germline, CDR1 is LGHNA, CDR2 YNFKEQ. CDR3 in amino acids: CASSQQGSAAEAFF. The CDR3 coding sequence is TGTGCCAGCAGCCAACAGGGGAGTGCAGCTGAAGCTTTCTTT.

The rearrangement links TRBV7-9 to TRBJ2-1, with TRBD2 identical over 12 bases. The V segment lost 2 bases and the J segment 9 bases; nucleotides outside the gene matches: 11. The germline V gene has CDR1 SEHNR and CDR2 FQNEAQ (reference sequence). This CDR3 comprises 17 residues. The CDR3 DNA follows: TGTGCCAGCAGCTTAAGTGCGACTAGCGGGAGTTCGGGTGAGCAGTTCTTC. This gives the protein CASSLSATSGSSGEQFF.

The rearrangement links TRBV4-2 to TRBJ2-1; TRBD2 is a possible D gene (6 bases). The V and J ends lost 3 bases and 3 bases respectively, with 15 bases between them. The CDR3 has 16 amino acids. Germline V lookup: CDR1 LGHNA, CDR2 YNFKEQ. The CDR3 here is CASSQGLTAYYNEQFF. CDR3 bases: TGTGCCAGCAGCCAGGGACTTACTGCTTACTACAATGAGCAGTTCTTC.

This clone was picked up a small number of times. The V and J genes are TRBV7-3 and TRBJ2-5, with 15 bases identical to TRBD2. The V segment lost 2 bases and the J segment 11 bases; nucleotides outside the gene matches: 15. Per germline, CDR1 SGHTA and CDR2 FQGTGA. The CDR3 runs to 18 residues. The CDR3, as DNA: TGTGCCAGCAGCTTAGCCCCCAGGACTAGCGGGGGGGCCGATCAACAGTACTTC. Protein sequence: CASSLAPRTSGGADQQYF.

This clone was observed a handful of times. CDR3 residues: CASSYGLAGITDTQYF. CDR3 nucleotide sequence: TGTGCCAGCAGTTACGGACTAGCGGGAATCACAGATACGCAGTATTTT. V gene TRBV6-5 combines with J gene TRBJ2-3; 12 bases match TRBD2. The CDR3 length is 16 residues. CDR1 and CDR2 (germline): MNHEY, SVGAGI. Unmatched junction bases numbered 2, after V lost 2 bases and J lost 2 bases.